These 15 T cell receptor beta chains share one sample of origin, sequenced in a study of shared clonotypes between healthy human individuals. Measured with immunoSEQ multiplex PCR; TCRdb has only the in-frame clones, and not every one. Of roughly 1,500,000 clones in the sample, 95% to 99% were seen once. The sequenced sample consisted of naive CD4+ T cells sorted from blood. The subset: CD45RA+ positively selected. These receptors were collected from a man aged 25 to 40 in good health.

This chain links TRBV10-2 with TRBJ2-1; TRBD2 matches 9 bases. The CDR3 length is 15 residues. Germline trimming cut 8 bases from V and 2 bases from J; bases unmatched to any gene: 7. The germline V gene encodes CDR1 WSHSY and CDR2 SAAADI. The CDR3 here is CASLVAGEAYNEQFF. CDR3 in DNA: TGCGCCAGCCTTGTAGCGGGAGAGGCCTACAATGAGCAGTTCTTC.

The chain has TRBV5-1 and TRBJ1-1; 10 bases are shared with TRBD1. Trimming removed 2 bases from V and 1 base from J; junction bases left unmatched: 2. This CDR3 contains 15 residues. The germline V gene has CDR1 SGHRS and CDR2 YFSETQ. CDR3 loop: CASSFRTGGNTEAFF. The CDR3 coding sequence is TGCGCCAGCAGCTTTCGGACAGGGGGGAACACTGAAGCTTTCTTT.

CDR3 sequence (DNA): TGTGCCAGCAGTTACGGAGAAAGGGGGACCTACGAGCAGTACTTC. This sequence encodes CASSYGERGTYEQYF. The J gene is TRBJ2-7, the V gene TRBV6-6, with D maybe TRBD1 (6 bases). Germline loops: CDR1 MNHNY, CDR2 SVGAGI (reference sequence). V was pared by 2 bases and J by 2 bases, with 13 bases between. The CDR3 has 15 amino acids.

The chain has TRBV5-1 and TRBJ1-3; TRBD1 aligns across 7 bases. The CDR3 is made up of 16 amino acids. The ends lost 0 bases at V and 4 bases at J; junction bases unmatched: 7. The germline CDR1 and CDR2 sequences are SGHRS and YFSETQ. This chain's CDR3 is CASSLAPTGQGNTIYF. For the CDR3, the DNA is TGCGCCAGCAGCTTGGCCCCGACAGGGCAAGGAAACACCATATATTTT.

J is TRBJ2-1 and V is TRBV18; D remains ambiguous. With 0 bases removed from V and 2 bases from J, the gap between germline ends came to 11 bases. The CDR3 is 16 amino acids. Germline lookup yields CDR1 KGHSH and CDR2 LQKENI. The CDR3 is CASSPPRPLAYNEQFF. The CDR3 DNA reads TGTGCCAGCTCACCACCGAGGCCACTCGCCTACAATGAGCAGTTCTTC.

The chain joins TRBV23-1 to TRBJ1-1, with no clear D. TRBV23-1 carries the ORF label, with uncertain function. The CDR3 has 17 residues. Trimming shortened V by 4 bases and J by 1 base, and 19 bases separated the two germline ends. The CDR3 spells CASSPPISGNTNTEAFF. The CDR3 nucleotides read TGCGCCAGCAGTCCACCTATAAGTGGGAATACGAACACTGAAGCTTTCTTT.

The genes are TRBV5-1 and TRBJ1-1, with D unresolved. The CDR3 covers 14 residues. V was shortened by 4 bases and J by 10 bases, with 20 bases between the two germline ends. Germline assignment: CDR1 SGHRS and CDR2 YFSETQ. CDR3 in DNA: TGCGCCAGCAGCCCACTTCGACCCGGGCCACGAGCTTTCTTT. It yields the protein CASSPLRPGPRAFF.

J is TRBJ1-3 and V is TRBV9; 9 bases are shared with TRBD1. V was pared by 0 bases and J by 7 bases, with 2 bases of the junction left unmatched. The germline CDR1 and CDR2 sequences are SGDLS and YYNGEE. The CDR3 has 14 residues. The CDR3 protein is CASSVDGQGNTIYF. CDR3 bases: TGTGCCAGCAGCGTAGACGGACAGGGGAACACCATATATTTT.

This sequence joins TRBV7-2 and TRBJ1-4, with D possibly TRBD1 on 6 matching bases. CDR1 is SGHTA and CDR2 is FQGNSA in the germline V gene. The CDR3 contains 16 residues. V lost 0 bases and J lost 3, with 11 bases in between. CDR3 loop: CASSLAWGASNEKLFF. CDR3 DNA: TGTGCCAGCAGCTTAGCGTGGGGGGCGTCTAATGAAAAACTGTTTTTT.

This clone has just a few counts. The identical CDR3 is also encoded by other nucleotide sequences in the sample. DNA of the CDR3: TGTGCCAGCTCACCACCGGGAGCCTACGAGCAGTACTTC. Translation: CASSPPGAYEQYF. The rearrangement uses TRBV18 and TRBJ2-7, with D perhaps matching TRBD2 (5 bases). With 0 bases removed from V and 2 bases from J, the gap between germline ends came to 5 bases. CDR3 size: 13 residues. Germline V CDR1 and CDR2: KGHSH, LQKENI.

V gene TRBV18 combines with J gene TRBJ2-7; 7 nucleotides line up with TRBD1. Germline CDR1 reads KGHSH; CDR2 reads LQKENI. This CDR3 has 16 amino acids. V shed 4 bases, J shed 4 bases, and the junction held 13 bases outside the gene matches. The CDR3 spells CASSQRQGPKVYEQYF. The CDR3 nucleotides are TGTGCCAGCTCACAAAGACAGGGACCGAAAGTATACGAGCAGTACTTC.

J is TRBJ2-3 and V is TRBV11-2, with TRBD2 as a possible D gene (5 bases). Germline V lookup: CDR1 SGHAT, CDR2 FQNNGV. This CDR3 is built from 15 residues. The V and J ends lost 1 base and 4 bases respectively, with 12 bases between them. CDR3 DNA: TGTGCCAGCAGCTTAGGGTGGACGGGGTCAGATACGCAGTATTTT. It codes for CASSLGWTGSDTQYF. Looking up the rest from reference TRBV11-2 and TRBJ2-3 gives the full variable domain: EAGVAQSPRYKIIEKRQSVAFWCNPISGHATLYWYQQILGQGPKLLIQFQNNGVVDDSQLPKDRFSAERLKGVDSTLKIQPAKLEDSAVYLCASSLGWTGSDTQYFGPGTRLTVL.

The CDR3 spells CASSEHGAGELFF. CDR3 DNA: TGTGCCAGCAGTGAACATGGCGCCGGGGAGCTGTTTTTT. The rearrangement links TRBV2 to TRBJ2-2; D is uncertain. From germline, CDR1 is SNHLY and CDR2 FYNNEI. The CDR3 is made up of 13 amino acids. The V end was cut by 2 bases, the J end by 6 bases, with 7 bases between.

This clone was counted a single time. The V and J genes are TRBV18 and TRBJ2-1; 8 bases line up with TRBD2. The CDR3 runs to 16 residues. Germline-derived CDR1 and CDR2 are KGHSH and LQKENI. After removal of 0 bases from V and 7 bases from J, the junction contained 8 bases not matched to a gene. The CDR3 DNA sequence: TGTGCCAGCTCACCACCTGGGAGCGGGAGATTGAATGAGCAGTTCTTC. This encodes CASSPPGSGRLNEQFF.

This clone was counted once. The chain carries TRBV29-1 and TRBJ2-4; D perhaps matches TRBD1 (6 bases). Trimming pared 6 bases from V and 1 base from J, leaving 10 bases between. This CDR3 has 13 amino acids. Germline CDR1 SQVTM, CDR2 ANQGSEA. CDR3 sequence (DNA): TGCAGCGTGTCAGGACAGGCCAAAAACATTCAGTACTTC. It codes for CSVSGQAKNIQYF. Using reference TRBV29-1 and TRBJ2-4 for the parts outside the CDR3, the full variable domain is SAVISQKPSRDICQRGTSLTIQCQVDSQVTMMFWYRQQPGQSLTLIATANQGSEATYESGFVIDKFPISRPNLTFSTLTVSNMSPEDSSIYLCSVSGQAKNIQYFGAGTRLSVL.